Ten or more counts support the clone carrying this T cell receptor (beta chain). Its antigen is currently unknown. This sample was included in a study of CD8 T cells in ankylosing spondylitis. V lost 8 bases, J lost 6 bases, and 14 bases stayed unmatched. The CDR3 has 15 amino acids. The germline CDR1 and CDR2 sequences are SGHRS and YFSETQ. Study results and caveats: Reportedly, matched ankylosing spondylitis synovial fluid was significantly enriched for disease-linked clones. A motif of several highly homologous TCR beta variants was seen as apparently characteristic of ankylosing spondylitis blood. Disease-linked clones proved CD8+ and comparatively uncommon in peripheral blood.

For TCR beta, libraries came from quantitative 5'-RACE with molecular barcodes. TCRdb ran MiXCR on the 5' RACE reads and lists one entry per CDR3 protein. This table has 200,000 to 300,000 distinct CDR3 sequences, over 9.5% appearing once. The rearrangement links TRBV5-1 to TRBJ2-1; 7 bases align to TRBD2. This clonotype originated in a male donor with ankylosing spondylitis or in good health (not recorded which). Input material: blood, either unsorted or a sorted T cell fraction (not recorded which). Here the CDR3 reads CASRAWGGMLNEQFF. CDR3 nucleotide sequence: TGCGCCAGTCGAGCGTGGGGGGGAATGCTCAATGAGCAGTTCTTC.